These 15 T cell receptor beta chains were sequenced from one sample in a study of beta chain features in type 1 diabetes (dated by TCRdb to 2016 to 2019). General findings and caveats noted by the study authors: A moderate but significant shortening of TCRB CDR3 length was observed in type 1 diabetes patients in all four CD4+ subsets.

Preparation of the library involved the immunoSEQ multiplex PCR assay. The High Capacity cDNA Reverse Transcription Kit was used to reverse transcribe all of the isolated RNA, meaning that expressed TCRB transcripts were what got sequenced. The immuneACCESS repertoire file appears here via TCRdb, limited to in-frame rearrangements. These files lack a portion of the clones; in checked studies, under half of the deficit traces to unresolved V genes, and the cause of the others is not known. A total of about 660,000 clones appear in this sample, about 14% of them only once. Of the sample, 0.03% to 0.04% is held by the ten largest clones. Antigens for these TCRs are unknown. Sequenced material: naive CD4+ T cells from blood. The sample's cell subset or site label, in plain terms: true naive CD4+ T cells. These receptors were taken from a man between 18 and 29 years old with type 1 diabetes.

This clone appeared a few times. V and J are TRBV29-1 and TRBJ2-1; TRBD2 aligns across 9 bases. The CDR3 has 15 amino acids. Unmatched junction bases numbered 15, after V lost 7 bases and J lost 8 bases. The V gene's germline CDR1 is SQVTM and CDR2 ANQGSEA. This CDR3 is CSGRGGRAEGDEQFF. Written as DNA, the CDR3 is TGCAGCGGCCGTGGCGGGAGGGCCGAGGGCGATGAGCAGTTCTTC.

The chain employs TRBV28 and TRBJ1-5, with 10 bases matching TRBD1. The length of the CDR3 is 12 residues. CDR1 is MDHEN, CDR2 SYDVKM, per germline. V trimming: 6 bases; J trimming: 15 bases; junction bases outside the gene matches: 8. The CDR3 reads CASSTLRDRGHF. CDR3 nucleotides: TGTGCCAGCAGCACTCTCCGGGACAGGGGGCATTTT. Full variable domain (missing parts from reference TRBV28 and TRBJ1-5): DVKVTQSSRYLVKRTGEKVFLECVQDMDHENMFWYRQDPGLGLRLIYFSYDVKMKEKGDIPEGYSVSREKKERFSLILESASTNQTSMYLCASSTLRDRGHFGDGTRLSIL.

The V and J genes are TRBV6-6 and TRBJ2-3; weak D call: TRBD1 (5 bases). This CDR3 contains 14 residues. V lost 3 bases to trimming and J lost 4 bases, with 11 bases between them. Germline lookup yields CDR1 MNHNY and CDR2 SVGAGI (reference sequence). The DNA of the CDR3 is TGTGCCAGCAGTTATCGTCAGGGTTCAGATACGCAGTATTTT. Protein product: CASSYRQGSDTQYF.

This clone occurred a few times. J is TRBJ1-6 and V is TRBV25-1; TRBD1 matches at 9 bases. Germline assignment: CDR1 MGHDK and CDR2 SYGVNS. The CDR3 contains 15 residues. Germline trimming cut 5 bases from V and 9 bases from J; bases unmatched to any gene: 8. DNA of the CDR3: TGTGCCAGCAGTCCGGGACAGGGTTCTAGTTCACCCCTCCACTTT. Translating gives CASSPGQGSSSPLHF.

V and J are TRBV4-1 and TRBJ2-1; 9 nucleotides match TRBD1. Germline V gene sequence: CDR1 MGHRA, CDR2 YSYEKL. The CDR3 extends over 15 amino acids. V lost 4 bases and J lost 8; bases outside the gene matches: 9. CDR3 in DNA: TGCGCCAGCAGCCCATACAGGGGGCGCGACGATGAGCAGTTCTTC. Its translation is CASSPYRGRDDEQFF.

The chain has TRBV2 and TRBJ1-2, with TRBD1 as a possible D gene (5 bases). The CDR3 has 12 amino acids. Looked up from germline, CDR1 is SNHLY and CDR2 is FYNNEI. With 7 bases removed from V and 7 bases from J, the gap between germline ends came to 13 bases. CDR3 protein: CASIRDGRGYTF. The CDR3 DNA reads TGTGCCAGCATAAGGGACGGGCGTGGCTACACCTTC.

In its sample, this clone was seen a few times. The rearrangement uses TRBV10-3 and TRBJ2-1, with 8 bases matching TRBD2. This CDR3 spans 15 amino acids. The germline gives CDR1 ENHRY, CDR2 SYGVKD. The junction had 10 bases not matched to a gene; V was cut back by 7 bases and J by 5 bases. The chain's CDR3 is CAIIEGSGEHNEQFF. CDR3 bases: TGTGCCATCATCGAGGGTAGCGGGGAGCACAATGAGCAGTTCTTC.

This clone was seen a handful of times. This chain uses TRBV2 with TRBJ2-7, with 7 bases that match TRBD1. The germline gives CDR1 SNHLY, CDR2 FYNNEI. This CDR3 is built from 12 residues. V gave up 6 bases and J gave up 5 bases; unmatched junction bases: 4. The CDR3 DNA follows: TGTGCCAGCAGCGACAGGGTCGACGAGCAGTACTTC. Translation gives CASSDRVDEQYF.

The rearrangement links TRBV7-2 to TRBJ2-3; 7 positions match TRBD1. V was pared by 5 bases and J by 0 bases, with 5 bases of the junction left unmatched. Per the germline V gene, CDR1 is SGHTA and CDR2 is FQGNSA. The CDR3 is 15 residues long. The CDR3 spells CASSPDRASTDTQYF. Here the CDR3 DNA reads TGTGCCAGCAGCCCTGACAGGGCGAGCACAGATACGCAGTATTTT.

J is TRBJ1-4 and V is TRBV5-6; D remains ambiguous. Trimming took 4 bases from V and 0 from J, leaving 7 bases between them. Per germline, CDR1 SGHDT and CDR2 YYEEEE. This CDR3 has 14 residues. The CDR3 coding sequence is TGTGCCAGCAGCCCTGACACAACTAATGAAAAACTGTTTTTT. Translating it yields CASSPDTTNEKLFF.

This clone was detected a few times. The J gene is TRBJ2-3, the V gene TRBV5-1; TRBD2 might be the D (6 bases). Germline V gene lookup returns CDR1 SGHRS and CDR2 YFSETQ. The CDR3 totals 17 residues. The V end was cut by 5 bases, the J end by 0 bases, with 19 bases between. This CDR3 reads CASSPFAASVSTDTQYF. Written as DNA, the CDR3 is TGCGCCAGCAGTCCGTTCGCGGCTAGCGTTAGCACAGATACGCAGTATTTT.

This clone has only a few counts. The CDR3 is CASSFIAGGRTGELFF. The CDR3 DNA sequence: TGTGCCAGCAGTTTTATAGCGGGAGGAAGAACCGGGGAGCTGTTTTTT. This chain uses TRBV28 with TRBJ2-2, with TRBD2 matching over 10 bases. J lost 5 bases, V lost 3 bases, and 6 bases had no gene match. This CDR3 spans 16 amino acids. The germline V gene encodes CDR1 MDHEN and CDR2 SYDVKM.

The chain employs TRBV18 and TRBJ2-7; TRBD1 agrees at 9 bases. V was pared by 0 bases and J by 5 bases, with 5 bases of the junction left unmatched. Germline CDR1 reads KGHSH; CDR2 reads LQKENI. The CDR3 length is 15 residues. The CDR3: CASSPPGTGKHEQYF. CDR3 sequence (DNA): TGTGCCAGCTCACCACCGGGGACAGGGAAGCACGAGCAGTACTTC.

This clone was found a few times. The rearrangement uses TRBV4-1 and TRBJ1-2; D unresolved. The CDR3 is made up of 12 amino acids. V lost 0 bases to trimming and J lost 8 bases, with 7 bases between them. Germline V CDR1 and CDR2: MGHRA, YSYEKL. CDR3: CASSQDRLGYTF. In DNA, the CDR3 is TGCGCCAGCAGCCAAGACAGGTTGGGCTACACCTTC.

There are a few counts of this clone. The V and J genes are TRBV5-1 and TRBJ2-5, with 11 bases fitting TRBD2. The CDR3 sequence is 16 residues long. Germline CDR1 reads SGHRS; CDR2 reads YFSETQ. V gave up 4 bases and J gave up 2 bases; unmatched junction bases: 7. CDR3 DNA: TGCGCCAGCAGCAGAGTCGGGACTAGCGGTCAAGAGACCCAGTACTTC. This encodes CASSRVGTSGQETQYF.